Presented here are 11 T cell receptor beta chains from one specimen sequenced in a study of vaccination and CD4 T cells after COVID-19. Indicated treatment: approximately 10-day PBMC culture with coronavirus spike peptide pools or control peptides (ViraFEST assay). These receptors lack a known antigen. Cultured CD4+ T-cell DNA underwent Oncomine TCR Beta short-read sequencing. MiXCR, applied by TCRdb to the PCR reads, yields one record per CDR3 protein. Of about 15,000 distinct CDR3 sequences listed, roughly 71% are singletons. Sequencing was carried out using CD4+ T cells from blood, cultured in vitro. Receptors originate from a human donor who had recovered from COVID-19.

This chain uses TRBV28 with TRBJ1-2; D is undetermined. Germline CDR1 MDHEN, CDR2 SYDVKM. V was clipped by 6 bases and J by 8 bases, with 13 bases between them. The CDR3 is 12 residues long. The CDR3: CASRLDLGGYTF. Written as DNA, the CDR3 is TGTGCCAGCAGACTTGACTTGGGGGGCTACACCTTC.

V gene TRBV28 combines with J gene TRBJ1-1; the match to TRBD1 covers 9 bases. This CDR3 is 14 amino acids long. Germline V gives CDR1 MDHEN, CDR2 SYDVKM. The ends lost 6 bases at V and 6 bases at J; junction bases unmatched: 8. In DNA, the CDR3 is TGTGCCAGCAGGACGTGGGGGGACAGGGCTGAAGCTTTCTTT. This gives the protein CASRTWGDRAEAFF.

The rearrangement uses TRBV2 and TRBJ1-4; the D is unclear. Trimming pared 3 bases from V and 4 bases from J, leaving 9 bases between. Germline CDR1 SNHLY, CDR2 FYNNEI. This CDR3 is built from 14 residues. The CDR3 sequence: CASSDHRVNEKLFF. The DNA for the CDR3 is TGTGCCAGCAGTGATCACAGAGTTAATGAAAAACTGTTTTTT.

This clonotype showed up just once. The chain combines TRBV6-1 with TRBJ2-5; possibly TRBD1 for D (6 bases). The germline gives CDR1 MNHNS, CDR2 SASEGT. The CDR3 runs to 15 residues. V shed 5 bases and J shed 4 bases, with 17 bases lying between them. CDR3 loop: CASSIKWDTRETQYF. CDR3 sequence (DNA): TGTGCCAGCAGTATCAAGTGGGACACTAGAGAGACCCAGTACTTC.

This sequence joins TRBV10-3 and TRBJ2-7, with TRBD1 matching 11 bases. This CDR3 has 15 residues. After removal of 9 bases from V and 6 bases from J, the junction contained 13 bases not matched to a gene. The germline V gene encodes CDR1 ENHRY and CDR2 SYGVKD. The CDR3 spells CAIRTGGEVSSEQYF. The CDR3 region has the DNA TGTGCCATTAGGACAGGGGGCGAGGTAAGCTCCGAGCAGTACTTC.

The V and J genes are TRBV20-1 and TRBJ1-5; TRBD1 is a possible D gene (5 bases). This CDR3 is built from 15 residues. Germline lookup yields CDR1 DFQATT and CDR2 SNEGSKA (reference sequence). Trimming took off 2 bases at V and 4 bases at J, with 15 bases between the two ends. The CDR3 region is CSARPTGTTNQPQHF. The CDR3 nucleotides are TGCAGTGCTAGACCGACCGGGACCACAAATCAGCCCCAGCATTTT.

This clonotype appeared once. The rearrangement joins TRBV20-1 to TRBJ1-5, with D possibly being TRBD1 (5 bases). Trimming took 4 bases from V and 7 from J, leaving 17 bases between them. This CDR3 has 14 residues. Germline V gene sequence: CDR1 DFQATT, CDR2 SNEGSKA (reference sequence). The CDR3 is CSATSGQANQPQHF. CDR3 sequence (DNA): TGCAGTGCTACCTCAGGGCAGGCAAACCAGCCCCAGCATTTT.

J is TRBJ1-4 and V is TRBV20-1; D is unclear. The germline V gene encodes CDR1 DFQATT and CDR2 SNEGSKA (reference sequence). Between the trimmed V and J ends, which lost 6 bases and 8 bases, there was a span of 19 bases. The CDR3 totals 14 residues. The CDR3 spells CSANRGVSREKLFF. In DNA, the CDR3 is TGCAGTGCCAACCGTGGGGTCAGTAGGGAAAAACTGTTTTTT.

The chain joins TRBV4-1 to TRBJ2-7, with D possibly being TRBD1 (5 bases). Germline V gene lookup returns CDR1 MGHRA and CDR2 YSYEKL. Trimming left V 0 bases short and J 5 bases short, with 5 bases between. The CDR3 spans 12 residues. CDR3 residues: CASSQEGDEQYF. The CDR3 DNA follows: TGCGCCAGCAGCCAAGAAGGGGACGAGCAGTACTTC.

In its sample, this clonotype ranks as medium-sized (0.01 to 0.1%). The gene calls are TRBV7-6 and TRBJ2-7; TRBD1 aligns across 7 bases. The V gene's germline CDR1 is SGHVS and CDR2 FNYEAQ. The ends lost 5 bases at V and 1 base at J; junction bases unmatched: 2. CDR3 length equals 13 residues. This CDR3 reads CASSRQGSYEQYF. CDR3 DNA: TGTGCCAGCAGCCGACAGGGTTCCTACGAGCAGTACTTC.

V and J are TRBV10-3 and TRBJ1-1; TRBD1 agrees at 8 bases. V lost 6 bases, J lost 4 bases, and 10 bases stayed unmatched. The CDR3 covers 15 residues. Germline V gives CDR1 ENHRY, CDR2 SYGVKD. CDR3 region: CAISPGQASGTEAFF. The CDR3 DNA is TGTGCCATCAGCCCGGGACAGGCGTCCGGCACTGAAGCTTTCTTT.